One and the same sample provided the 8 T cell receptor beta chains below, sequenced in a study of shared clonotypes between healthy human individuals. The method was immunoSEQ multiplex PCR; TCRdb's version includes in-frame clones alone and lacks a portion of them. The sample holds fewer than 600,000 clones, roughly 80% seen once. Sequencing was done on a sample of PBMCs. The receptors were sampled from a woman aged 40 to 50 in good health. Some clones in this sample may be carry-over from other donors' samples.

This chain joins TRBV7-3 and TRBJ2-7; 10 bases match TRBD2. The CDR3 has 16 amino acids. After removal of 0 bases from V and 4 bases from J, the junction contained 6 bases not matched to a gene. CDR1 is SGHTA and CDR2 is FQGTGA in the germline V gene. The DNA of the CDR3 is TGTGCCAGCAGCTTAACGAGGCTAGCGGGAGCATACGAGCAGTACTTC. Amino acids: CASSLTRLAGAYEQYF.

The gene calls are TRBV29-1 and TRBJ2-7, with D maybe TRBD1 (6 bases). V was shortened by 4 bases and J by 6 bases, with 10 bases between the two germline ends. Germline V gene data show CDR1 as SQVTM and CDR2 as ANQGSEA. The CDR3 is 11 amino acids. This CDR3 is CSVGGQGEQYF. The CDR3 DNA is TGCAGCGTTGGGGGGCAAGGCGAGCAGTACTTC.

The chain is built from TRBV28 and TRBJ1-5, with D uncertain. CDR3 length: 14 amino acids. V lost 5 bases to trimming and J lost 2 bases, with 10 bases between them. From germline, CDR1 is MDHEN and CDR2 SYDVKM. DNA for the CDR3: TGTGCCAGCAGTCCCTCGATAGGCAATCAGCCCCAGCATTTT. This translates into CASSPSIGNQPQHF. Complete variable domain (other parts from reference TRBV28 and TRBJ1-5): DVKVTQSSRYLVKRTGEKVFLECVQDMDHENMFWYRQDPGLGLRLIYFSYDVKMKEKGDIPEGYSVSREKKERFSLILESASTNQTSMYLCASSPSIGNQPQHFGDGTRLSIL.

The V call is TRBV7-2, the J call TRBJ1-2; 11 bases agree with TRBD1. The germline CDR1 and CDR2 sequences are SGHTA and FQGNSA. The V and J ends lost 6 bases and 4 bases, in that order; junction bases with no gene match: 7. This CDR3 spans 15 amino acids. DNA of the CDR3: TGTGCCAGCAGACCTGGACAGGGGGCTAGCTATGGCTACACCTTC. Translating gives CASRPGQGASYGYTF.

Comments on this clone: Other DNA sequences of this sample code for an identical CDR3. The chain couples TRBV15 to TRBJ2-2, with unresolved D. Per germline, CDR1 LNHNV and CDR2 YYDKDF (reference sequence). V shed 0 bases and J shed 3 bases, with 5 bases lying between them. The CDR3 length is 14 residues. Here the CDR3 DNA reads TGTGCCACCAGCAGAGATCGGGACACCGGGGAGCTGTTTTTT. Translating gives CATSRDRDTGELFF. Looking up the rest from reference TRBV15 and TRBJ2-2 gives the full variable domain: DAMVIQNPRYQVTQFGKPVTLSCSQTLNHNVMYWYQQKSSQAPKLLFHYYDKDFNNEADTPDNFQSRRPNTSFCFLDIRSPGLGDTAMYLCATSRDRDTGELFFGEGSRLTVL.

This rearrangement joins TRBV18 to TRBJ1-4; the match to TRBD1 covers 11 bases. Germline loops: CDR1 KGHSH, CDR2 LQKENI. The CDR3 is 16 amino acids. V was clipped by 4 bases and J by 5 bases; unmatched bases: 6. The CDR3 region is CASSRGQGGSNEKLFF. The CDR3 DNA reads as TGTGCCAGCTCACGGGGACAGGGGGGCTCCAATGAAAAACTGTTTTTT.

This rearrangement joins TRBV19 to TRBJ2-1; 9 positions match TRBD2. CDR1 LNHDA and CDR2 SQIVND come from the germline V gene (reference sequence). V lost 4 bases, J lost 7 bases, and 20 bases stayed unmatched. The CDR3 extends over 19 amino acids. The CDR3: CASSTAGGSAGGHRNEQFF. For the CDR3, the DNA is TGTGCCAGTAGTACCGCAGGGGGTTCGGCGGGAGGGCACAGAAATGAGCAGTTCTTC. Looking up the rest from reference TRBV19 and TRBJ2-1 gives the full variable domain: DGGITQSPKYLFRKEGQNVTLSCEQNLNHDAMYWYRQDPGQGLRLIYYSQIVNDFQKGDIAEGYSVSREKKESFPLTVTSAQKNPTAFYLCASSTAGGSAGGHRNEQFFGPGTRLTVL.

The gene calls are TRBV11-2 and TRBJ2-7; unclear D gene. This CDR3 has 11 residues. Germline CDR1 SGHAT, CDR2 FQNNGV. The V and J ends lost 5 bases and 6 bases respectively, with 8 bases between them. CDR3 coding DNA: TGTGCCAGCAGCCCCGGTAGCGAGCAGTACTTC. Its translation is CASSPGSEQYF.